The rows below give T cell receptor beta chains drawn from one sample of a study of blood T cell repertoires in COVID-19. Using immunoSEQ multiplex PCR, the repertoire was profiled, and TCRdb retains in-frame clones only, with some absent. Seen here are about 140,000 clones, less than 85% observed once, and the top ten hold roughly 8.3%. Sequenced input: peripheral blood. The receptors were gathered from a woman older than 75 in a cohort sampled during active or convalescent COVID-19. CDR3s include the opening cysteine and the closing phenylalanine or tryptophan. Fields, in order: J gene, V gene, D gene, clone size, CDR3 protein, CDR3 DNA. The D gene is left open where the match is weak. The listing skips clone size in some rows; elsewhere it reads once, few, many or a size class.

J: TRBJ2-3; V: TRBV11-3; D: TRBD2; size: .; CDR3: CASNFPSGDNFGRDTQYF; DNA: TGTGCCAGCAATTTCCCTAGCGGGGACAACTTCGGGAGGGATACGCAGTATTTT
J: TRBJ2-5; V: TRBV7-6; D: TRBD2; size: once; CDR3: CASSASGGNEETQYF; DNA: TGTGCCAGCAGCGCTAGCGGGGGGAATGAAGAGACCCAGTACTTC
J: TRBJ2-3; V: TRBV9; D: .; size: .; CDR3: CASSGTGDSTDTQYF; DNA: TGTGCCAGCAGCGGTACAGGGGACTCCACAGATACGCAGTATTTT
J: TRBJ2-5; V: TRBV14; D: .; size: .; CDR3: CASSQDQEETQYF; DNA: TGTGCCAGCAGCCAAGATCAGGAAGAGACCCAGTACTTC
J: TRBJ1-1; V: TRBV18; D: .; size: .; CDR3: CASSPGQNTEAFF; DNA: TGTGCCAGCTCACCGGGACAGAACACTGAAGCTTTCTTT
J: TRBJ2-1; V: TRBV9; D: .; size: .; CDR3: CASSVGQFGVNEQFF; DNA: TGTGCCAGCAGCGTAGGACAGTTTGGGGTCAATGAGCAGTTCTTC
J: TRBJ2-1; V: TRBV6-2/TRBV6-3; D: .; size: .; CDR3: CASSLLLGEVTYNEQFF; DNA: TGTGCCAGCAGTTTGCTACTGGGGGAGGTCACTTACAATGAGCAGTTCTTC
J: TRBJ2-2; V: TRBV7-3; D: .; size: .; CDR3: CASSLNRADVTGELFF; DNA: TGTGCCAGCAGCTTAAACAGGGCGGATGTCACCGGGGAGCTGTTTTTT
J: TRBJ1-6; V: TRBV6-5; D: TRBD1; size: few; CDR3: CASSYLGTGRQSPLHF; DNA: TGTGCCAGCAGTTACCTAGGGACAGGGCGTCAATCACCCCTCCACTTT
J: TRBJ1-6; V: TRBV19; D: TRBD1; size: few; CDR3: CASRNSGQGYSPLHF; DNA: TGTGCCAGTAGAAATTCGGGACAGGGATATTCACCCCTCCACTTT
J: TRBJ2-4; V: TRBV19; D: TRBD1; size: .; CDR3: CASCLGQGLNIQYF; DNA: TGTGCCAGCTGCCTGGGACAGGGGTTAAACATTCAGTACTTC
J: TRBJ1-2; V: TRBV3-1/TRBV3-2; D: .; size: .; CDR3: CASSQVQNYGYTF; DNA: TGTGCCAGCAGCCAAGTCCAGAACTATGGCTACACCTTC
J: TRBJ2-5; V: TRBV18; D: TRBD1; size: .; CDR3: CASSPRQGRAQETQYF; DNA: TGTGCCAGCTCACCAAGACAGGGGCGGGCCCAAGAGACCCAGTACTTC
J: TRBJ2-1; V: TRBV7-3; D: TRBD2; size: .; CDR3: CASSVISGAAYNEQFF; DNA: TGTGCCAGCAGCGTGATTAGCGGGGCCGCCTACAATGAGCAGTTCTTC
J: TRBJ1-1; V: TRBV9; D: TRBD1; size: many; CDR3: CASNPEGTGWEAFF; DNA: TGTGCCAGCAACCCGGAAGGGACAGGTTGGGAAGCTTTCTTT
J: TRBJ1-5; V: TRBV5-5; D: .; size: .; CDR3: CASSLGTANSNQPQHF; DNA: TGTGCCAGCAGCTTGGGGACAGCGAATAGCAATCAGCCCCAGCATTTT
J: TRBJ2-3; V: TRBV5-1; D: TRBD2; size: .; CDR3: CASTLSGVTDTQYF; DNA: TGCGCCAGCACATTGAGCGGGGTAACAGATACGCAGTATTTT
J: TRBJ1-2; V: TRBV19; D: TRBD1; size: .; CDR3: CASSTTGQGYGYTF; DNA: TGTGCCAGTAGTACCACCGGACAGGGCTATGGCTACACCTTC
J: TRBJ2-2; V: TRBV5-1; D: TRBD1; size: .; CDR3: CASSTGTANTGELFF; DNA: TGCGCCAGCAGTACCGGGACAGCGAACACCGGGGAGCTGTTTTTT
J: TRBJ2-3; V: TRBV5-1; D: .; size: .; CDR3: CASSLGGSGDTQYF; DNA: TGCGCCAGCAGCTTGGGTGGCAGCGGAGATACGCAGTATTTT
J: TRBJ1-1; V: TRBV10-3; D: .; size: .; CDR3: CAISPAAGNTEAFF; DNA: TGTGCCATCAGTCCCGCTGCGGGGAACACTGAAGCTTTCTTT
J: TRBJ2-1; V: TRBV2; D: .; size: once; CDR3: CATQGGGNEQFF; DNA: TGTGCCACCCAAGGGGGAGGGAATGAGCAGTTCTTC
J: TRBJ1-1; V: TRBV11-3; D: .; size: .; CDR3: CASSFYPGHPQNTEAFF; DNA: TGTGCCAGCAGCTTTTATCCGGGACACCCTCAGAACACTGAAGCTTTCTTT